Here is one T cell receptor beta chain with its context. The data derive from a study of blood T cell repertoires in COVID-19. Study-level information: Both acute and convalescent COVID-19 samples were obtained from the United States, Italy and Spain. The analysed material was cDNA or gDNA that came from T cells, B-cell-depleted T cells, or PBMCs.

CDR1 and CDR2 from the germline V gene are MNHNS and SASEGT. Trimming shortened V by 1 base and J by 8 bases, and 12 bases separated the two germline ends. The CDR3 loop spans 14 amino acids. TCRdb's table, derived via immunoSEQ multiplex PCR, lists solely in-frame clones and lacks some. The sample shows 19,000 or so clones, 65% to 90% of them seen only once. The sample comprised peripheral blood. V usage is TRBV6-1 and J usage is TRBJ1-5, with a tentative D call TRBD1 (6 bases). The TCR was taken from a man older than 75 with acute or convalescent COVID-19. CDR3 coding DNA: TGTGCCAGCAGTGAAGGCAGGGGAGCGGAGCCCCAGCATTTT. It is translated as CASSEGRGAEPQHF.